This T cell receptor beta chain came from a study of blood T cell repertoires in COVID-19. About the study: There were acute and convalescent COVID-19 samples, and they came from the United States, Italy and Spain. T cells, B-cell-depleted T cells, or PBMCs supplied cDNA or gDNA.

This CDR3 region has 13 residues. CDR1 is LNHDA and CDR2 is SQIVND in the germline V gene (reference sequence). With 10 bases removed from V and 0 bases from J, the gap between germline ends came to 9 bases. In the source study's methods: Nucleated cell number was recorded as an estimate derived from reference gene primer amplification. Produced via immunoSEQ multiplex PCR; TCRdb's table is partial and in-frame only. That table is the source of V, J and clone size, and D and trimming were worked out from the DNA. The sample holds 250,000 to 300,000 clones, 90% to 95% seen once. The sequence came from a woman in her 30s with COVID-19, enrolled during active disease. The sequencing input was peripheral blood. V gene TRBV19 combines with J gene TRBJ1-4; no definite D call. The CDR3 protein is CATRKSTNEKLFF. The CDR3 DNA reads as TGTGCCACCAGGAAGTCAACTAATGAAAAACTGTTTTTT.